These 22 T cell receptor beta chains came from one sample sequenced in a study of beta chain features in type 1 diabetes. Expressed TCRB transcripts were sequenced after all isolated RNA was converted to cDNA. Repertoires were generated with immunoSEQ multiplex PCR, while TCRdb's copy carries only in-frame clones and drops some. Counted here are around 150,000 clones, about 8.5% occurring once; the ten biggest clones make up less than 0.85%. The specimen sequenced was central memory CD4+ T cells from blood. These receptors came from a man in his late teens or twenties in good health.

CDR3 coding DNA: TGTGCCAGCAGCTTAGCCGGTTTAGCGGGAGAGGAGCAGTTCTTC. This sequence encodes CASSLAGLAGEEQFF. The rearrangement links TRBV11-3 to TRBJ2-1, with 9 bases aligning to TRBD2. Germline V lookup: CDR1 SGHNT, CDR2 YENEEA. This CDR3 has 15 residues. V lost 1 base, J lost 10 bases, and 8 bases stayed unmatched.

This clone came up many times. V and J are TRBV28 and TRBJ2-7, with 7 nucleotides matching TRBD1. The V gene end was trimmed by 4 bases and the J gene end by 2 bases; junction bases not matched to a gene: 8. The germline V gene has CDR1 MDHEN and CDR2 SYDVKM. This CDR3 spans 15 amino acids. The CDR3 protein is CASSSMTGTPYEQYF. In nucleotides, the CDR3 is TGTGCCAGCAGTTCCATGACAGGGACCCCCTACGAGCAGTACTTC.

This clone was seen only a few times. The chain employs TRBV5-5 and TRBJ1-1; tentative D call: TRBD1 (6 bases). The CDR3 has 15 residues. V lost 4 bases and J lost 1, with 14 bases in between. Germline CDR1 and CDR2: SGHKS and YYEKEE (reference sequence). The CDR3 protein is CASSVGHLKNTEAFF. CDR3 sequence (DNA): TGTGCCAGCAGCGTGGGACACTTAAAGAACACTGAAGCTTTCTTT.

There are a few counts of this clone. The DNA for the CDR3 is TGTGCCAGCAGTGACCAGGCAGTCTCCTACAATGAGCAGTTCTTC. Protein product: CASSDQAVSYNEQFF. The gene calls are TRBV2 and TRBJ2-1; D gene uncertain. The CDR3 covers 15 residues. With 3 bases removed from V and 0 bases from J, the gap between germline ends came to 9 bases. Germline V gene lookup returns CDR1 SNHLY and CDR2 FYNNEI.

This clone has just a few counts. The CDR3 is CASTIGSHGGKLFF. CDR3 bases: TGTGCCAGCACTATAGGCTCCCATGGCGGAAAACTGTTTTTT. This chain joins TRBV6-6 and TRBJ1-4; D ambiguous. The CDR3 runs to 14 residues. Germline CDR1 is MNHNY and CDR2 is SVGAGI (reference sequence). With 7 bases removed from V and 10 bases from J, the gap between germline ends came to 19 bases.

V and J are TRBV2 and TRBJ1-6; D might be TRBD1 (5 bases). Between the trimmed V and J ends, which lost 3 bases and 6 bases, there was a span of 12 bases. From germline, CDR1 is SNHLY and CDR2 FYNNEI. The CDR3 spans 15 residues. The chain's CDR3 is CASSEVAGSNSPLHF. The CDR3 coding sequence is TGTGCCAGCAGTGAGGTGGCAGGGTCTAATTCACCCCTCCACTTT. Combining the CDR3 with reference TRBV2 and TRBJ1-6 gives the whole variable domain EPEVTQTPSHQVTQMGQEVILRCVPISNHLYFYWYRQILGQKVEFLVSFYNNEISEKSEIFDDQFSVERPDGSNFTLKIRSTKLEDSAMYFCASSEVAGSNSPLHFGNGTRLTVT.

The gene calls are TRBV18 and TRBJ2-5; 12 nucleotides align to TRBD1. Germline assignment: CDR1 KGHSH and CDR2 LQKENI. CDR3 size: 16 residues. V gave up 5 bases and J gave up 4 bases; unmatched junction bases: 8. The CDR3 here is CASSSGQGAGGETQYF. The CDR3 region has the DNA TGTGCCAGCTCATCGGGACAGGGGGCAGGGGGAGAGACCCAGTACTTC.

The chain recombines TRBV6-1 with TRBJ1-3; the D is unclear. Germline V gene sequence: CDR1 MNHNS, CDR2 SASEGT. V was clipped by 6 bases and J by 0 bases, with 3 bases between them. This CDR3 is built from 12 residues. The CDR3 is CASRASGNTIYF. DNA for the CDR3: TGTGCCAGCAGGGCCTCTGGAAACACCATATATTTT.

This clone has a handful of counts. The rearrangement links TRBV6-6 to TRBJ2-7; TRBD1 agrees at 7 bases. V shed 6 bases and J 3 bases; nucleotides not matched to a gene: 5. This CDR3 comprises 13 residues. Germline CDR1 is MNHNY and CDR2 is SVGAGI (reference sequence). CDR3 region: CASRIRQGYEQYF. DNA of the CDR3: TGTGCCAGCAGAATAAGACAGGGCTACGAGCAGTACTTC.

This clone was seen only a few times. The chain links TRBV5-5 to TRBJ2-3, with no clear D. Germline-derived CDR1 and CDR2 are SGHKS and YYEKEE (reference sequence). V lost 3 bases to trimming and J lost 6 bases, with 11 bases between them. This CDR3 is 13 amino acids long. The CDR3 DNA follows: TGTGCCAGCAGCTCAGAAAGTGCTGATACGCAGTATTTT. Amino acids: CASSSESADTQYF.

The J gene is TRBJ2-3, the V gene TRBV2; TRBD1 matches 7 bases. Per the germline V gene, CDR1 is SNHLY and CDR2 is FYNNEI. The CDR3 runs 15 residues. V lost 3 bases and J lost 4; bases outside the gene matches: 7. As DNA, the CDR3 is TGTGCCAGCAGTGATCCACAGGGGATCGCAGATACGCAGTATTTT. This sequence encodes CASSDPQGIADTQYF.

The chain employs TRBV5-4 and TRBJ2-5; tentatively, D is TRBD2 (5 bases). Per the germline V gene, CDR1 is SGHNT and CDR2 is YYREEE (reference sequence). Trimming pared 6 bases from V and 2 bases from J, leaving 11 bases between. This CDR3 contains 13 residues. The CDR3 bases are TGTGCCAGCAACAGCGGCGGACAAGAGACCCAGTACTTC. Protein product: CASNSGGQETQYF.

This clone was detected only a few times. This rearrangement joins TRBV7-2 to TRBJ2-6; TRBD1 matches at 7 bases. CDR3 length: 18 residues. V shed 0 bases, J shed 2 bases, and the junction held 7 bases outside the gene matches. Looked up from germline, CDR1 is SGHTA and CDR2 is FQGNSA. The DNA of the CDR3 is TGTGCCAGCAGCTTAGCGCATCTCCAGGGGGCTGGGGCCAACGTCCTGACTTTC. Protein: CASSLAHLQGAGANVLTF.

This chain connects TRBV5-6 to TRBJ2-7, with 10 bases that match TRBD1. In germline, CDR1 is SGHDT, CDR2 YYEEEE. The length of the CDR3 is 13 residues. V lost 6 bases to trimming and J lost 6 bases; unmatched junction nucleotides: 6. CDR3 in DNA: TGTGCCAGCACCCTGACAGGGGGCGGCGAGCAGTACTTC. Translating it yields CASTLTGGGEQYF.

This clone appeared many times. The rearrangement joins TRBV13 to TRBJ2-7; D is undetermined. CDR1 PRHDT and CDR2 FYEKMQ come from the germline V gene (reference sequence). The CDR3 runs to 14 residues. The ends were cut back, 7 bases at V and 3 bases at J, with 16 bases in the middle. CDR3 protein: CASTDTRLHYEQYF. CDR3 in DNA: TGTGCCAGCACAGACACCAGGTTGCACTACGAGCAGTACTTC. The variable domain in full, completed from reference TRBV13 and TRBJ2-7, reads AAGVIQSPRHLIKEKRETATLKCYPIPRHDTVYWYQQGPGQDPQFLISFYEKMQSDKGSIPDRFSAQQFSDYHSELNMSSLELGDSALYFCASTDTRLHYEQYFGPGTRLTVT.

This clone was counted a few times. In DNA form, the CDR3 reads TGTGCCAGCAGGGAGGGTGGAGGGCGCTCCGAGCAGTACTTC. Translated, it gives CASREGGGRSEQYF. V and J are TRBV5-6 and TRBJ2-7; possible D gene TRBD2, 6 bases. Germline V gene sequence: CDR1 SGHDT, CDR2 YYEEEE. V dropped 5 bases and J dropped 6 bases, with 18 bases sitting between them. This CDR3 spans 14 amino acids.

This clone was counted between two and nine times. Here the CDR3 reads CASSHRQVTAKQYF. DNA of the CDR3: TGCGCCAGCAGCCATAGACAGGTCACGGCAAAGCAGTACTTC. This chain joins TRBV4-1 and TRBJ2-7, with D possibly matching TRBD1 (6 bases). This CDR3 is 14 amino acids long. V gave up 3 bases and J gave up 8 bases, with 17 bases separating them. CDR1 is MGHRA, CDR2 YSYEKL, per germline.

In this sample, this clone turned up a few times. The chain joins TRBV28 to TRBJ2-1; TRBD1 is a possible D gene (6 bases). Per the germline V gene, CDR1 is MDHEN and CDR2 is SYDVKM. Trimming stripped 5 bases from V and 3 bases from J, with 17 bases between. CDR3 length: 16 amino acids. CDR3 bases: TGTGCCAGCAGTACAACCTCGGACAGATTCTACAATGAGCAGTTCTTC. It translates to CASSTTSDRFYNEQFF. The complete variable domain, with remaining parts taken from reference TRBV28 and TRBJ2-1, reads DVKVTQSSRYLVKRTGEKVFLECVQDMDHENMFWYRQDPGLGLRLIYFSYDVKMKEKGDIPEGYSVSREKKERFSLILESASTNQTSMYLCASSTTSDRFYNEQFFGPGTRLTVL.

This clone was observed many times. The genes are TRBV7-2 and TRBJ2-5; D is ambiguous. Germline CDR1 reads SGHTA; CDR2 reads FQGNSA. V was clipped by 1 base and J by 5 bases, with 8 bases between them. This CDR3 comprises 13 residues. CDR3 coding DNA: TGTGCCAGCAGCTTAGGCATACGGGAGACCCAGTACTTC. Amino acids: CASSLGIRETQYF.

The chain joins TRBV7-9 to TRBJ2-7, with TRBD2 matching over 9 bases. Trimming took 0 bases from V and 6 from J; bases not matched to a gene: 6. The CDR3 contains 15 residues. Germline V gene data show CDR1 as SEHNR and CDR2 as FQNEAQ (reference sequence). CDR3 sequence reads: CASSLASLAGREQYF. The CDR3 nucleotides are TGTGCCAGCAGCTTAGCAAGTCTAGCGGGACGCGAGCAGTACTTC.

This sequence joins TRBV29-1 and TRBJ1-5, with a possible D match to TRBD1 (5 bases). Germline CDR1 is SQVTM and CDR2 is ANQGSEA. The length of the CDR3 is 13 residues. Trimming removed 5 bases at V and 4 bases at J, with 12 bases between. The DNA for the CDR3 is TGCAGCGTTCAAGCAGGGCCTAATCAGCCCCAGCATTTT. It is translated as CSVQAGPNQPQHF.

This sequence joins TRBV28 and TRBJ2-7, with D perhaps TRBD1 (6 bases). Trimming took off 5 bases at V and 2 bases at J, with 13 bases between the two ends. Germline CDR1 and CDR2: MDHEN and SYDVKM. The CDR3 consists of 14 residues. In nucleotides, the CDR3 is TGTGCCAGCAGTATAGGACAGCTAACCTACGAGCAGTACTTC. Amino acid sequence: CASSIGQLTYEQYF.